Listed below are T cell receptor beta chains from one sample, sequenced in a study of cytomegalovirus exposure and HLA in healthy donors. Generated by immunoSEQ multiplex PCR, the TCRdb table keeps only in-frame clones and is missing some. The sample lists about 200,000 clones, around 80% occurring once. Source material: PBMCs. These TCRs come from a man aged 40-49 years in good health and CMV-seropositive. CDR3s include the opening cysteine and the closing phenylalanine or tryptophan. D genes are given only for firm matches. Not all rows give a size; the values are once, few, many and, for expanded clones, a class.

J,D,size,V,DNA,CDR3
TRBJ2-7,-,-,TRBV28,TGTGCCAGCAACCCGGGACAATCCTACGAGCAGTACTTC,CASNPGQSYEQYF
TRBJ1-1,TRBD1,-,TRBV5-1,TGCGCCAGCAGCAGTGGGACAGGGTCCATGAACACTGAAGCTTTCTTT,CASSSGTGSMNTEAFF
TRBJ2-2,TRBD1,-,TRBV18,TGTGCCAGCTCACGCCCGGGACAGGGCCCCACCGGGGAGCTGTTTTTT,CASSRPGQGPTGELFF
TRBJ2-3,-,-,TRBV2,TGTGCCAGCAGTGAAAGGACTGAAACAGATACGCAGTATTTT,CASSERTETDTQYF
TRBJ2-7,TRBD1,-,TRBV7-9,TGTGCCAGCAGCTTCTCTGGACAGGGGTACGAGCAGTACTTC,CASSFSGQGYEQYF
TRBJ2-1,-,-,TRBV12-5,TGTGCTAGCTGCCGGGACTCCTACAATGAGCAGTTCTTC,CASCRDSYNEQFF
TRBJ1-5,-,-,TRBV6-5,TGTGCCAGCAGAGCTAATAGAATTCAGCCCCAGCATTTT,CASRANRIQPQHF
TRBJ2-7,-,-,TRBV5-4,TGTGCCAGCAGCTCAACCTCTCCAGGGTACGAGCAGTACTTC,CASSSTSPGYEQYF
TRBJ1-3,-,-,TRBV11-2,TGTGCCAGCAGCTTAGATCCCAGGGGAGCCTCTGGAAACACCATATATTTT,CASSLDPRGASGNTIYF
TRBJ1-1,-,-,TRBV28,TGTGCCAGCAGGGGGGTGGGGGCCGAAGCTTTCTTT,CASRGVGAEAFF
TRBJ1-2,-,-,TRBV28,TGTGCCAGCAGACAGACAGGCTATGGCTACACCTTC,CASRQTGYGYTF
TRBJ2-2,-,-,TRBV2,TGTGCCAGCATAGGGGCCGGGGAGCTGTTTTTT,CASIGAGELFF
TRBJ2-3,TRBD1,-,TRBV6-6,TGTGCCACCACCCCGGGGTCGGGACAGGGGCTAGATACGCAGTATTTT,CATTPGSGQGLDTQYF
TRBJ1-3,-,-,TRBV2,TGTGCCAGCAGTCCCCAAGGGGATTCTGGAAACACCATATATTTT,CASSPQGDSGNTIYF
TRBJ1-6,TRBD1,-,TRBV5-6,TGTGCCAGCAGCTGGACCGGGACAGGGAATTCACCCCTCCACTTT,CASSWTGTGNSPLHF
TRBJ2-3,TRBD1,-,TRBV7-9,TGTGCCAGCAGCTTTCAGGGGGCGACGGCAGATACGCAGTATTTT,CASSFQGATADTQYF
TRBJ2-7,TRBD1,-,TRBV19,TGTGCCAGTAGTAAGGGGACAGGGGGTTCCTACGAGCAGTACTTC,CASSKGTGGSYEQYF
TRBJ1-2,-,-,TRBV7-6,TGTGCCAGCAGCACCGTAGGAGGTATTTGGCCCCTCGGAGGCTACACCTTC,CASSTVGGIWPLGGYTF
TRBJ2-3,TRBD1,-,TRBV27,TGTGCCAGCAGTTTATCATCCGGGACAGGGAGCACAGATACGCAGTATTTT,CASSLSSGTGSTDTQYF
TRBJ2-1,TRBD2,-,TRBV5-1,TGCGCCAGCAGCTTGGCACTAGCGGGCTCCTACAATGAGCAGTTCTTC,CASSLALAGSYNEQFF
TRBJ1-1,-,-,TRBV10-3,TGTGCCGTTTCGAGAGCACCCGAGGATGAAGCTTTCTTT,CAVSRAPEDEAFF
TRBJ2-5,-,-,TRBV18,TGTGCCAGCTCACCGGGGACAACCCAAGAGACCCAGTACTTC,CASSPGTTQETQYF
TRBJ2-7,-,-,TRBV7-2,TGTGCCAGCAGCCTCCGTGGTGACAAGCAGTACTTC,CASSLRGDKQYF
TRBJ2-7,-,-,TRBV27,TGTGCCAGCAGTCCACAGTTGAAATATTACGAGCAGTACTTC,CASSPQLKYYEQYF
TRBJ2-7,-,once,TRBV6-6,TGTGCCAGCAGTTCCTGGACACCCTACGAGCAGTACTTC,CASSSWTPYEQYF
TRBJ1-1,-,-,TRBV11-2,TGTGCCAGCAGCTCCTCAGGGATTCTAAACACTGAAGCTTTCTTT,CASSSSGILNTEAFF
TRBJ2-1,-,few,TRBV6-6,TGTGCCAGCAGTTACTCGGGGGCGAATAATGAGCAGTTCTTC,CASSYSGANNEQFF
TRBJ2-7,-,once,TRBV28,TGTGCCAGCAGTTTACCCCTAGCGAGCTCCTACGAGCAGTACTTC,CASSLPLASSYEQYF
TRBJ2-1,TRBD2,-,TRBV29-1,TGCAGCGTTGCCACGCGGGAGCTTCACAATGAGCAGTTCTTC,CSVATRELHNEQFF
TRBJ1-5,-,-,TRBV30,TGTGCCTGGAGGGTTTCCCGGAATCAGCCCCAGCATTTT,CAWRVSRNQPQHF
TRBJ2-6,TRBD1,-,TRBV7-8,TGTGCCAGCAGCTTATATATCCGGGGACAGGGTCTGGGTAGTGCTGGGGCCAACGTCCTGACTTTC,CASSLYIRGQGLGSAGANVLTF
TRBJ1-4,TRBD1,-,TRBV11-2,TGTGCCAGCAGCCCGGGACAGGGCACTGAAAAACTGTTTTTT,CASSPGQGTEKLFF
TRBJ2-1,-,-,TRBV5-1,TGCGCCAGCAGCTCCCTGGCGGGTACTTACAATGAGCAGTTCTTC,CASSSLAGTYNEQFF
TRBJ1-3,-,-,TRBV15,TGTGCCACCAGCAGAGATCGGGCAGGGGGAAACACCATATATTTT,CATSRDRAGGNTIYF
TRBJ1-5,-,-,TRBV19,TGTGCCAGCAGTATCAGGGGCGCGCATCAGCCCCAGCATTTT,CASSIRGAHQPQHF
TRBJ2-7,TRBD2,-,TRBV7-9,TGTGCCAGCAGCTTAGGGACCCCGGGGACTAGCGGGATCCTCTACGAGCAGTACTTC,CASSLGTPGTSGILYEQYF
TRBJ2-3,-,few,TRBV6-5,TGTGCCAGCAGTTACACACGGGACACAGATACGCAGTATTTT,CASSYTRDTDTQYF
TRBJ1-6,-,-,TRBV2,TGTGCCAGCAATCCCGCGGATAATTCACCCCTCCACTTT,CASNPADNSPLHF
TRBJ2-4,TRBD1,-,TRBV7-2,TGTGCCAGCAGTTCCGACAGGGAAGACATTCAGTACTTC,CASSSDREDIQYF
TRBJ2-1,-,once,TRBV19,TGTGCCAGTAGTACGCGACAGTTTTTAGGTGAGCAGTTCTTC,CASSTRQFLGEQFF
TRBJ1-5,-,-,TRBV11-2,TGTGCCAGCAGCTTAACTACAGGTTCAAATCAGCCCCAGCATTTT,CASSLTTGSNQPQHF
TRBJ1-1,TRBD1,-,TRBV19,TGTGCCAGTTCTACAGGGGGCAACACTGAAGCTTTCTTT,CASSTGGNTEAFF
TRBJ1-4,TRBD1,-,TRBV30,TGTGCCTGGAGCGGGACAGCGAGTGAAAAACTGTTTTTT,CAWSGTASEKLFF
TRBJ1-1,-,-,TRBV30,TGTGCCTGGAGTCTAGCGGGGACAACCGCTTTCTTT,CAWSLAGTTAFF
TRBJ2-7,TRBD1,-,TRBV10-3,TGTGCCATCGGCGACAGGGGAGACGAGCAGTACTTC,CAIGDRGDEQYF
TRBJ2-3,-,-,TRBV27,TGTGCCAGCAGTCCCCGACTAGTGCGCACAGATACGCAGTATTTT,CASSPRLVRTDTQYF